Following are 18 T cell receptor beta chains from one sample sequenced in a study of blood T cell repertoires in COVID-19. The assay was immunoSEQ multiplex PCR, and TCRdb's table has in-frame clones only and misses some. Of more than 10,000 clones listed, about 80% were seen once; the top ten hold 20% to 25%. The sample taken for sequencing was peripheral blood. These receptors were obtained from a man aged 35-49 years with active or convalescent COVID-19.

The chain carries TRBV4-2 and TRBJ2-7; 9 positions agree with TRBD2. The CDR3 runs to 17 residues. J lost 7 bases, V lost 2 bases, and 15 bases had no gene match. In germline, CDR1 is LGHNA, CDR2 YNFKEQ. This CDR3 reads CASSQSRGAGGPREQYF. In nucleotides, the CDR3 is TGTGCCAGCAGCCAATCGCGGGGGGCGGGAGGGCCAAGGGAGCAGTACTTC.

This rearrangement joins TRBV19 to TRBJ2-7; 10 positions match TRBD2. The CDR3 contains 15 residues. CDR1 is LNHDA and CDR2 is SQIVND in the germline V gene (reference sequence). V shed 3 bases, J shed 0 bases, and the junction held 2 bases outside the gene matches. The CDR3 sequence: CASSMASGSSYEQYF. CDR3 sequence (DNA): TGTGCCAGTAGTATGGCTAGCGGGAGCTCCTACGAGCAGTACTTC.

V usage is TRBV7-9 and J usage is TRBJ1-1; no clear D. Trimming left V 5 bases short and J 0 bases short, with 10 bases between. The CDR3 covers 14 residues. Germline CDR1 SEHNR, CDR2 FQNEAQ (reference sequence). The CDR3 here is CASSIQAVNTEAFF. The CDR3, as DNA: TGTGCCAGCAGCATCCAAGCTGTGAACACTGAAGCTTTCTTT.

This chain links TRBV6-2 or TRBV6-3 with TRBJ2-1; maybe TRBD2 (5 bases). CDR3 length: 14 residues. CDR1 is MNHEY and CDR2 is SVGEGT in the germline V gene. Trimming pared 2 bases from V and 4 bases from J, leaving 9 bases between. CDR3 in amino acids: CASSYASRYNEQFF. The CDR3 DNA is TGTGCCAGCAGTTACGCTAGCCGGTACAATGAGCAGTTCTTC.

This sequence joins TRBV4-1 and TRBJ1-5; a possible D gene is TRBD1 (5 bases). The CDR3 extends over 15 amino acids. Germline assignment: CDR1 MGHRA and CDR2 YSYEKL. The V end was cut by 0 bases, the J end by 1 base, with 7 bases between. This CDR3 is CASSQDKGSNQPQHF. CDR3 coding DNA: TGCGCCAGCAGCCAAGATAAGGGGAGCAATCAGCCCCAGCATTTT.

The J gene is TRBJ2-6, the V gene TRBV2; D is undetermined. V was pared by 7 bases and J by 4 bases, with 5 bases between. There are 12 residues in the CDR3. Per germline, CDR1 SNHLY and CDR2 FYNNEI. The CDR3 bases are TGTGCCAGCACGGTCGGGGCCAACGTCCTGACTTTC. Translating gives CASTVGANVLTF.

V gene TRBV3-1 (or the pseudogene TRBV3-2) combines with J gene TRBJ2-5; 7 bases are a match to TRBD1. This CDR3 is 15 amino acids long. Trimming took 2 bases from V and 1 from J; bases not matched to a gene: 4. Germline V gene data show CDR1 as LGHDT and CDR2 as YNNKEL (reference sequence). The CDR3 spells CASSQTPGGQETQYF. The CDR3 nucleotides are TGTGCCAGCAGCCAAACCCCAGGGGGCCAAGAGACCCAGTACTTC.

The V gene is TRBV5-6, the J gene TRBJ2-7, with D unresolved. Germline assignment: CDR1 SGHDT and CDR2 YYEEEE. The CDR3 length is 11 residues. V gave up 4 bases and J gave up 7 bases, with 9 bases separating them. In DNA, the CDR3 is TGTGCCAGCAGCATTACCGGGGAGCAGTACTTC. Amino acids: CASSITGEQYF.

The sample holds one count of this clone. This chain links TRBV10-3 with TRBJ1-2; 8 nucleotides align to TRBD1. The CDR3 runs 13 residues. Looked up from germline, CDR1 is ENHRY and CDR2 is SYGVKD. Losses at the gene ends were 8 bases for V and 5 bases for J; bases not matched to a gene: 7. Here the CDR3 DNA reads TGTGCCATCGACGGACAGGGAGGGTATGGCTACACCTTC. Translating it yields CAIDGQGGYGYTF.

The genes are TRBV6-2 or TRBV6-3 and TRBJ2-1; D is uncertain. Trimming removed 5 bases at V and 4 bases at J, with 6 bases between. The CDR3 totals 12 residues. From germline, CDR1 is MNHEY and CDR2 SVGEGT. The CDR3 DNA is TGTGCCAGCAGTAAGCGTTACAATGAGCAGTTCTTC. Translation: CASSKRYNEQFF.

The genes are TRBV9 and TRBJ2-2; no reliable D call. This CDR3 spans 13 amino acids. Germline-derived CDR1 and CDR2 are SGDLS and YYNGEE. Trimming removed 3 bases at V and 1 base at J, with 4 bases between. The CDR3 DNA follows: TGTGCCAGCAGCGGAGGGAACACCGGGGAGCTGTTTTTT. Its translation is CASSGGNTGELFF.

This clone was seen more than once but under ten times. This rearrangement joins TRBV27 to TRBJ1-6; no clear D gene. Germline CDR1 and CDR2: MNHEY and SMNVEV (reference sequence). This CDR3 comprises 12 residues. V was trimmed by 5 bases and J by 11 bases, leaving 10 bases between them. The CDR3 DNA sequence: TGTGCCAGCAGTGATTATAGCCCACCCCTCCACTTT. Protein product: CASSDYSPPLHF.

On this clone itself: The junction and the germline gene differ at one end; a read error may be behind it. The rearrangement links TRBV7-7 to TRBJ2-5; 15 positions match TRBD2. This CDR3 is 15 amino acids long. Germline V gives CDR1 SSHAT, CDR2 FNYEAQ (reference sequence). This chain's CDR3 is CASSQGLAGGETQYF. CDR3 nucleotide sequence: TGTGCTAGCAGTCAAGGACTAGCGGGGGGGGAGACCCAGTACTTC. The variable domain in full, completed from reference TRBV7-7 and TRBJ2-5, reads GAGVSQSPRYKVTKRGQDVTLRCDPISSHATLYWYQQALGQGPEFLTYFNYEAQPDKSGLPSDRFSAERPEGSISTLTIQRTEQRDSAMYRCASSQGLAGGETQYFGPGTRLLVL.

V and J are TRBV7-9 and TRBJ2-5; 7 nucleotides align to TRBD1. Trimming removed 3 bases from V and 2 bases from J; junction bases left unmatched: 3. CDR3 size: 14 residues. Germline V gives CDR1 SEHNR, CDR2 FQNEAQ (reference sequence). The CDR3 coding sequence is TGTGCCAGCAGCTTTGGCAGGGGGCAAGAGACCCAGTACTTC. The encoded protein is CASSFGRGQETQYF. The whole variable domain, filled in from reference TRBV7-9 and TRBJ2-5, reads DTGVSQNPRHKITKRGQNVTFRCDPISEHNRLYWYRQTLGQGPEFLTYFQNEAQLEKSRLLSDRFSAERPKGSFSTLEIQRTEQGDSAMYLCASSFGRGQETQYFGPGTRLLVL.

V and J are TRBV11-2 and TRBJ1-1; 8 bases agree with TRBD1. The CDR3 is 15 amino acids. Trimming at V came to 5 bases and at J to 4 bases, leaving 9 bases not matched to a gene. Germline V gene data show CDR1 as SGHAT and CDR2 as FQNNGV. The CDR3 loop reads CASSGRQGRGTEAFF. The CDR3 DNA sequence: TGTGCCAGCAGCGGAAGACAGGGGCGCGGCACTGAAGCTTTCTTT.

The chain recombines TRBV9 with TRBJ1-6, with D unresolved. This CDR3 contains 15 residues. V lost 4 bases and J lost 9, with 17 bases in between. The germline V gene has CDR1 SGDLS and CDR2 YYNGEE. CDR3 region: CASSPTGWEGSPLHF. In nucleotides, the CDR3 is TGTGCCAGCAGCCCAACGGGGTGGGAGGGTTCACCCCTCCACTTT.

The CDR3 DNA sequence: TGTGCCTCACAGGGTGGGGGCACGAGCTCCTACGAGCAGTACTTC. This sequence encodes CASQGGGTSSYEQYF. V and J are TRBV6-5 and TRBJ2-7; possible D gene TRBD1, 6 bases. Germline lookup yields CDR1 MNHEY and CDR2 SVGAGI. Deletions cut 11 bases from V and 0 bases from J, with 20 bases between. The CDR3 loop spans 15 amino acids.

This chain links TRBV4-2 with TRBJ2-7; 9 nucleotides align to TRBD1. Trimming took 1 base from V and 6 from J; bases not matched to a gene: 4. Germline values: CDR1 LGHNA, CDR2 YNFKEQ. CDR3 length: 14 residues. The CDR3 sequence: CASSQVGQGTEQYF. The CDR3 region has the DNA TGTGCCAGCAGCCAAGTGGGACAGGGTACCGAGCAGTACTTC.